Below, one T cell receptor (beta chain) is given with its context. Its cognate antigen has yet to be identified. No much larger clone exists at a distance of one base, and base qualities are not known. This specimen comes from a study of graft-versus-host responses after intestinal transplantation (dated by TCRdb to 2020 to 2023). At the level of the whole study: The transplants that recipients received were multivisceral, liver-intestinal, or isolated intestinal. The cohort enrolled about two dozen intestinal transplant recipients including one retransplant, and 3 patients lacking pretransplant specimens were excluded. Anti-thymocyte globulin induction was given to all recipients, followed by maintenance tacrolimus and steroids for about 3 years. Rather than going through the commercial service, samples from a few later patients were sequenced in-house on an Illumina MiSeq and processed with MiXCR. Graft-versus-host and host-versus-graft alloreactive T cell clones were tracked in the graft, circulation and bone marrow after intestinal transplantation using bulk TCR-beta CDR3 sequencing. To identify alloreactive clones, pre-transplant mixed lymphocyte reaction products were sequenced and compared with unstimulated pre-transplant donor and recipient T cells. A peak of at least 4% donor T cells among recipient peripheral blood mononuclear cells was the definition used for donor T cell macrochimerism.

V sheds 5 bases and J sheds 7 bases, leaving 9 bases between their ends. CDR1 SGHAT and CDR2 FQNNGV were looked up in the germline V gene. The CDR3 contains 13 residues, cysteine and phenylalanine counted. Solely the CDR3 DNA is kept, with 39 bases framed from the first base. The study at large found these results: GvH clones were detected in recipient bone marrow, and some of these GvH clones were observed earlier in ileal mucosa or blood, consistent with an intestinal mucosal origin. The relatively low number and heterogeneity of intestinal transplant patients limited the conclusions. In patients with donor T cell macrochimerism, the allografts had high GvH to HvG T cell clonal ratios. Peak levels of circulating GvH clones were associated with declines in HvG clones early after transplant.

This specimen's time point label, per the study, means: cells obtained before transplantation from donor or recipient. CD3+CD4+ and CD3+CD8+ populations were FACS-sorted from unstimulated pre-transplant donor and recipient cells taken from spleen or lymph nodes. The library was prepared using the immunoSEQ multiplex PCR assay. For most patients, genomic DNA was isolated using the Qiagen DNeasy Blood and Tissue Kit and was shipped frozen to Adaptive Biotechnologies for TCR sequencing. Adaptive Biotechnologies carried out high-throughput TCR-beta CDR3 sequencing of genomic DNA for most patients. In the original analysis: Adaptive's ImmunoSEQ software was the source of the TCR sequencing data for about 20 patients, while a few other patients were processed with MiXCR and VDJtools. To correct CD4 versus CD8 sorting errors, any sequence found in both subsets at a frequency ratio below 5:1 was removed. CDR3 nucleotide sequences shared by donor and recipient were removed because the origin of these sequences could not be assigned. At least 2-fold expansion over unstimulated cells and a minimum CFSE-low frequency of 0.002% (template counts) or 0.001% (read counts) were required for clones to be classified as alloreactive. A clone was considered mappable if detected in the sequenced pre-transplant spleen, lymph node, or MLR CFSE-low populations of the donor or recipient. The cumulative frequency of alloreactive clones was calculated as a percentage of all sequences, weighted by copy number. TCRdb carries this immuneACCESS record with in-frame sequences only. Its versions omit some clonotypes, under half of them owing to an unresolved V gene in the studies checked, with the rest unexplained. V and J calls plus clone size are reproduced from that table; the DNA served to infer D and trimming. This sample has about 96,000 clones in its table, and 92% of those were observed once. Of the sample, approximately 0.18% is held by the ten largest clones.

The receptor was derived from a human donor who received an intestinal transplant. The chain was built from TRBV11-2 and TRBJ1-6; too little of a D gene remains to name it. This sample comprised unstimulated CD4+ T cells sorted from spleen or lymph node cells, obtained before intestinal transplant. The CDR3 region has the sequence CASSPQLNSPLHF. The sequenced DNA is TGTGCCAGCAGCCCTCAGTTGAATTCACCCCTCCACTTT.